What follows are 31 T cell receptor beta chains derived from one specimen sequenced in a study of cytomegalovirus exposure and HLA in healthy donors. PCR primers comprised 60 Vbeta and 13 Jbeta primers. Data came from immunoSEQ multiplex PCR; TCRdb stores just in-frame clones and leaves some out. The table records about 94,000 clones, over 50% of them present only once. Input material: PBMCs. The receptors come from a man aged 30-40 years in good health and CMV-seronegative.

The V and J genes are TRBV28 and TRBJ1-5; TRBD1 aligns across 7 bases. CDR1 is MDHEN, CDR2 SYDVKM, per germline. Trimming removed 5 bases from V and 7 bases from J; junction bases left unmatched: 5. The CDR3 is 13 residues long. The CDR3 region has the DNA TGTGCCAGCAGTCTAAACAGGGGACAGCCCCAGCATTTT. It yields the protein CASSLNRGQPQHF.

This clone was recorded once. The chain employs TRBV28 and TRBJ2-1, with 11 positions matching TRBD2. The CDR3 sequence is 15 residues long. J lost 6 bases, V lost 4 bases, and 5 bases had no gene match. The germline gives CDR1 MDHEN, CDR2 SYDVKM. In DNA, the CDR3 is TGTGCCAGCAGTTCTCCGGGACTAGCGGCCAATGAGCAGTTCTTC. Translation: CASSSPGLAANEQFF.

The gene calls are TRBV6-1 and TRBJ2-1; 8 bases are shared with TRBD2. V shed 6 bases and J 5 bases; nucleotides not matched to a gene: 6. The CDR3 extends over 14 amino acids. Per the germline V gene, CDR1 is MNHNS and CDR2 is SASEGT. The CDR3, as DNA: TGTGCCAGCAGCGTAAGCGGGAGTAACAATGAGCAGTTCTTC. Translation: CASSVSGSNNEQFF.

This chain uses TRBV7-9 with TRBJ2-5, with D possibly being TRBD2 (6 bases). TRBJ2-7 explains the end of the DNA better; the J call may be wrong. The CDR3 is 16 amino acids. The germline V gene has CDR1 SEHNR and CDR2 FQNEAQ (reference sequence). The DNA for the CDR3 is TGTGCCAGCAGAAAAGGGACTTTCAGAGACAACTACGAGCAGTACTTC. Its translation: CASRKGTFRDNYEQYF.

The chain couples TRBV7-3 to TRBJ1-6, with 8 bases aligning to TRBD1. Germline CDR1 and CDR2: SGHTA and FQGTGA. The CDR3 totals 16 residues. V dropped 5 bases and J dropped 9; count of bases not matched to a gene: 12. The CDR3 reads CASSVAGGAVASPLHF. The CDR3 nucleotides read TGTGCCAGCAGCGTAGCAGGGGGCGCGGTGGCTTCACCCCTCCACTTT.

This chain joins TRBV19 and TRBJ2-3; 8 bases match TRBD1. Germline loops: CDR1 LNHDA, CDR2 SQIVND (reference sequence). V shed 8 bases, J shed 3 bases, and the junction held 10 bases outside the gene matches. This CDR3 has 15 residues. CDR3 sequence: CASDNPGQGTDTQYF. For the CDR3, the DNA is TGTGCCAGTGACAACCCCGGACAGGGAACAGATACGCAGTATTTT.

The rearrangement joins TRBV27 to TRBJ2-1; 9 bases line up with TRBD2. The V and J ends lost 5 bases and 6 bases, in that order; junction bases with no gene match: 11. The CDR3 is 16 amino acids. Per germline, CDR1 MNHEY and CDR2 SMNVEV (reference sequence). CDR3 amino acids: CASSPVGLAQSNEQFF. CDR3 in DNA: TGTGCCAGCAGTCCCGTCGGACTAGCGCAATCCAATGAGCAGTTCTTC.

The V gene is TRBV27, the J gene TRBJ2-3; tentatively, D is TRBD2 (6 bases). Germline V gene lookup returns CDR1 MNHEY and CDR2 SMNVEV (reference sequence). The CDR3 loop spans 16 amino acids. The V end lost 4 bases, the J end lost 0 bases, and 14 bases lay between the germline ends. The CDR3 spells CASSSPSSASTDTQYF. CDR3 coding DNA: TGTGCCAGCAGTTCCCCGTCTAGCGCTAGCACAGATACGCAGTATTTT.

This chain uses TRBV7-9 with TRBJ2-2; 11 bases align to TRBD2. V lost 6 bases to trimming and J lost 6 bases; unmatched junction nucleotides: 9. Germline V gene lookup returns CDR1 SEHNR and CDR2 FQNEAQ (reference sequence). The CDR3 consists of 16 residues. DNA of the CDR3: TGTGCCAGCAGGGCAATAGCGGGAGGGCTTCCCGGGGAGCTGTTTTTT. Residues: CASRAIAGGLPGELFF. Based on the CDR3 plus reference TRBV7-9 and TRBJ2-2, the full variable domain is DTGVSQNPRHKITKRGQNVTFRCDPISEHNRLYWYRQTLGQGPEFLTYFQNEAQLEKSRLLSDRFSAERPKGSFSTLEIQRTEQGDSAMYLCASRAIAGGLPGELFFGEGSRLTVL.

The genes are TRBV19 and TRBJ2-5, with D tentatively TRBD2 (6 bases). V was cut by 3 bases and J by 4 bases, with 15 bases left in between. The CDR3 extends over 15 amino acids. Germline V gives CDR1 LNHDA, CDR2 SQIVND (reference sequence). The CDR3 loop is CASSIRTSLPETQYF. CDR3 sequence (DNA): TGTGCCAGTAGTATTCGCACTAGCCTCCCAGAGACCCAGTACTTC.

J is TRBJ1-1 and V is TRBV5-1; D might be TRBD1 (6 bases). Looked up from germline, CDR1 is SGHRS and CDR2 is YFSETQ. The CDR3 sequence is 14 residues long. Trimming cost V 4 bases and J 1 base, with 11 bases left between them. The CDR3 DNA sequence: TGCGCCAGCAGCACCCAGACAGGGAACACTGAAGCTTTCTTT. Translation gives CASSTQTGNTEAFF.

The chain couples TRBV2 to TRBJ1-2; D may be TRBD1 (5 bases). This CDR3 has 13 amino acids. V gave up 5 bases and J gave up 2 bases, with 9 bases separating them. CDR1 is SNHLY, CDR2 FYNNEI, per germline. In nucleotides, the CDR3 is TGTGCCAGCAGTAGACCAGGGAACTATGGCTACACCTTC. Protein sequence: CASSRPGNYGYTF.

CDR3 DNA sequence: TGCGCCAGCGGGCCATTTGGTAGCTCCTACAATGAGCAGTTCTTC. Translation: CASGPFGSSYNEQFF. This rearrangement joins TRBV5-1 to TRBJ2-1, with no clear D. Germline CDR1 SGHRS, CDR2 YFSETQ. This CDR3 has 15 amino acids. V lost 7 bases to trimming and J lost 0 bases, with 14 bases between them.

This clone was counted between two and nine times. At the DNA level, this CDR3 is encoded by other sequences in the same sample as well. The J gene is TRBJ1-1, the V gene TRBV11-2, with unresolved D. The germline gives CDR1 SGHAT, CDR2 FQNNGV. This CDR3 is built from 13 residues. V was shortened by 3 bases and J by 1 base, with 6 bases between the two germline ends. The CDR3 nucleotides are TGTGCCAGCAGCTTGTTCTCGAACACTGAAGCTTTCTTT. Residues: CASSLFSNTEAFF.

This chain links TRBV6-4 with TRBJ1-1; D gene unclear. Germline V lookup: CDR1 MRHNA, CDR2 SNTAGT. V lost 5 bases and J 0 bases, leaving 7 bases between the germline ends. The CDR3 runs 13 residues. The CDR3 is CASSLDMNTEAFF. The DNA of the CDR3 is TGTGCCAGCAGTCTCGACATGAACACTGAAGCTTTCTTT.

The chain employs TRBV15 and TRBJ2-1, with 11 bases aligning to TRBD2. Looked up from germline, CDR1 is LNHNV and CDR2 is YYDKDF (reference sequence). This CDR3 is built from 16 residues. The junction had 5 bases not matched to a gene; V was cut back by 1 base and J by 6 bases. The CDR3 DNA reads as TGTGCCACCAGCAGAGGCTCTAGCGGGGGGCGCAATGAGCAGTTCTTC. Amino acids: CATSRGSSGGRNEQFF.

The chain joins TRBV19 to TRBJ2-5; 14 bases fit TRBD2. The germline CDR1 and CDR2 sequences are LNHDA and SQIVND (reference sequence). J gave up 4 bases and V 5 bases, and 6 bases lay outside the gene matches. CDR3 length: 16 residues. The CDR3: CASSPRLAGGRETQYF. DNA of the CDR3: TGTGCCAGTAGTCCCCGACTAGCGGGAGGGCGAGAGACCCAGTACTTC.

The chain is built from TRBV7-9 and TRBJ1-5; D unclear. Trimming stripped 3 bases from V and 2 bases from J, with 8 bases between. Germline values: CDR1 SEHNR, CDR2 FQNEAQ (reference sequence). This CDR3 has 14 residues. In nucleotides, the CDR3 is TGTGCCAGCAGCTTCGGCGGTCGCAATCAGCCCCAGCATTTT. Translation gives CASSFGGRNQPQHF.

Notes on this clone: The junction departs from the called germline gene at one end, perhaps through a read error. CDR3 bases: TGTTCCAGCAGCATGGGACTAGCGGGACTCTACGAGCAGTACTTC. This translates into CSSSMGLAGLYEQYF. This rearrangement joins TRBV7-9 to TRBJ2-7, with 13 nucleotides matching TRBD2. Germline-derived CDR1 and CDR2 are SEHNR and FQNEAQ (reference sequence). The CDR3 spans 15 residues.

The genes are TRBV7-9 and TRBJ2-1; D perhaps matches TRBD2 (6 bases). Germline V gene data show CDR1 as SEHNR and CDR2 as FQNEAQ (reference sequence). CDR3 length equals 16 residues. V lost 1 base to trimming and J lost 5 bases, with 15 bases between them. DNA for the CDR3: TGTGCCAGCAGCTTAGTTCCGGGAGAGGGGCACAATGAGCAGTTCTTC. Encoded protein: CASSLVPGEGHNEQFF.

The CDR3 is CASRSGQGAWYEQYF. CDR3 bases: TGTGCCAGCAGGTCGGGACAGGGGGCGTGGTACGAGCAGTACTTC. The genes are TRBV27 and TRBJ2-7; 12 bases are a match to TRBD1. CDR3 length equals 15 residues. The V gene's germline CDR1 is MNHEY and CDR2 SMNVEV (reference sequence). The junction had 7 bases not matched to a gene; V was cut back by 6 bases and J by 4 bases.

The gene calls are TRBV10-2 and TRBJ1-5, with unresolved D. Per germline, CDR1 WSHSY and CDR2 SAAADI. The CDR3 extends over 12 amino acids. Trimming cost V 5 bases and J 7 bases, with 9 bases left between them. The CDR3 sequence is CASSPQAQPQHF. Written as DNA, the CDR3 is TGCGCCAGCAGTCCTCAGGCGCAGCCCCAGCATTTT.

This chain uses TRBV7-3 with TRBJ1-6; D is possibly TRBD1 (5 bases). The V gene's germline CDR1 is SGHTA and CDR2 FQGTGA. V lost 7 bases, J lost 7 bases, and 11 bases lay in between. CDR3 length: 13 amino acids. DNA of the CDR3: TGTGCCAGCACCCCGGGGGGGAATTCACCCCTCCACTTT. This gives the protein CASTPGGNSPLHF.

The chain employs TRBV19 and TRBJ2-5, with TRBD1 matching over 7 bases. The CDR3 length is 16 residues. Per germline, CDR1 LNHDA and CDR2 SQIVND (reference sequence). The junction had 13 bases not matched to a gene; V was cut back by 4 bases and J by 5 bases. The CDR3 bases are TGTGCCAGTAGTACGCAGGCCTGGGACAGTCGGGAGACCCAGTACTTC. Translation gives CASSTQAWDSRETQYF.

Worth noting for this clone: Relative to the germline gene, one junction end is altered; a read error may explain this. This chain uses TRBV7-7 with TRBJ2-5; 9 nucleotides line up with TRBD2. CDR3 length: 16 residues. CDR1 is SSHAT, CDR2 FNYEAQ, per germline (reference sequence). CDR3 residues: CASSFAQAGGPETQYF. CDR3 DNA sequence: TGTGCTAGCAGCTTCGCCCAAGCGGGGGGCCCAGAGACCCAGTACTTC.

This clone was seen only a few times. CDR3 amino acids: CASSKRTSGNPEQYF. CDR3 coding DNA: TGCGCCAGCAGCAAACGGACTAGCGGGAACCCCGAGCAGTACTTC. This sequence joins TRBV5-1 and TRBJ2-7; 12 nucleotides line up with TRBD2. Germline assignment: CDR1 SGHRS and CDR2 YFSETQ. The CDR3 extends over 15 amino acids. J lost 6 bases, V lost 4 bases, and 8 bases had no gene match.

This clone was seen a few times. The rearrangement joins TRBV19 to TRBJ2-1; 7 nucleotides match TRBD2. The V gene's germline CDR1 is LNHDA and CDR2 SQIVND (reference sequence). The CDR3 is 16 amino acids. The ends lost 5 bases at V and 8 bases at J; junction bases unmatched: 15. DNA for the CDR3: TGTGCCAGTAGTCCATACCAAGCGGGGAGGTGGCATGAGCAGTTCTTC. This gives the protein CASSPYQAGRWHEQFF.

This clone showed up just a few times. Its ends do not fully match the called genes, so a read error is possible. The chain links TRBV7-9 to TRBJ1-2, with D tentatively TRBD1 (6 bases). The CDR3 has 13 residues. CDR1 SEHNR and CDR2 FQNEAQ come from the germline V gene (reference sequence). In DNA form, the CDR3 reads TGTTCCAGCAGCTTGGACAGTAACTATGGCTACACCTTC. Translation gives CSSSLDSNYGYTF.

The gene calls are TRBV7-9 and TRBJ1-4; TRBD1 agrees at 7 bases. Germline loops: CDR1 SEHNR, CDR2 FQNEAQ (reference sequence). The ends lost 3 bases at V and 5 bases at J; junction bases unmatched: 3. This CDR3 region has 14 residues. CDR3 nucleotides: TGTGCCAGCAGCTTCGGAGGGGGCAATGAAAAACTGTTTTTT. The encoded protein is CASSFGGGNEKLFF.

J is TRBJ2-1 and V is TRBV7-3; 10 bases are a match to TRBD2. The CDR3 contains 15 residues. V trimming: 2 bases; J trimming: 4 bases; junction bases outside the gene matches: 2. The V gene's germline CDR1 is SGHTA and CDR2 FQGTGA. CDR3 amino acids: CASSLGSGGYNEQFF. In nucleotides, the CDR3 is TGTGCCAGCAGCTTAGGTAGCGGGGGGTACAATGAGCAGTTCTTC.

Worth noting for this clone: Within the sample, other DNA sequences also encode this same CDR3. The chain combines TRBV9 with TRBJ1-2, with D tentatively TRBD1 (5 bases). Germline V gene data show CDR1 as SGDLS and CDR2 as YYNGEE. Trimming took off 3 bases at V and 1 base at J, with 13 bases between the two ends. CDR3 length: 15 residues. CDR3 amino acids: CASSETGQSNYGYTF. For the CDR3, the DNA is TGTGCCAGCAGCGAAACCGGACAAAGTAACTATGGCTACACCTTC. The full variable domain, with the rest looked up from reference TRBV9 and TRBJ1-2, is DSGVTQTPKHLITATGQRVTLRCSPRSGDLSVYWYQQSLDQGLQFLIQYYNGEERAKGNILERFSAQQFPDLHSELNLSSLELGDSALYFCASSETGQSNYGYTFGSGTRLTVV.